One T cell receptor beta chain is described in this entry. Its cognate antigen is unknown. The data derive from a study of cytotoxic CD8 clonotypes in ibrutinib-treated CLL. The wider study: After a median of approximately 68 months, roughly 15 patients stayed remitted and some twelve progressed; responses had been partial in some 24 and complete in 2. Findings and caveats of the study: Clonality went up at ibrutinib response and then declined back toward baseline at progression.

Assay used: immunoSEQ multiplex PCR; TCRdb lists only in-frame clones, some missing. The sample holds approximately 140,000 clones, roughly 90% seen once. This CDR3 is 14 amino acids long. Trimming removed 2 bases from V and 0 bases from J, with 7 bases in between. Germline V gene data show CDR1 as MDHEN and CDR2 as SYDVKM. J is TRBJ1-1 and V is TRBV28; D call uncertain. This receptor was identified in a human donor with chronic lymphocytic leukemia. Source: PBMCs, taken after 12 months of ibrutinib treatment. The CDR3 region is CASSLARVNTEAFF. CDR3 bases: TGTGCCAGCAGTTTAGCCAGAGTGAACACTGAAGCTTTCTTT.